This entry features one T cell receptor beta chain sequence. Its cognate antigen is unknown. These data belong to a study of blood T cells in healthy people across ages. Study-level results: Naive T cell percentage and TCR beta diversity correlated strongly.

With a J-beta primer mix and a sample-barcoded 5' primer, a second PCR ran 7 to 11 cycles. TCRdb ran MiXCR on the 5' RACE reads and lists one entry per CDR3 protein. The sample lists about 1.5 million distinct CDR3 sequences, approximately 39% occurring once. V was trimmed by 3 bases and J by 4 bases, leaving 14 bases between them. The germline CDR1 and CDR2 sequences are LGHNA and YSLEER. This CDR3 has 15 amino acids. Specimen: blood. The TCR sequence derives from a woman younger than 30 in good health. This chain links TRBV4-3 with TRBJ2-3, with a weak D call TRBD2 (6 bases). The CDR3 DNA reads TGCGCCAGCAGCCAGGCGGGGCCCCGGCCAGATACGCAGTATTTT. Residues: CASSQAGPRPDTQYF.